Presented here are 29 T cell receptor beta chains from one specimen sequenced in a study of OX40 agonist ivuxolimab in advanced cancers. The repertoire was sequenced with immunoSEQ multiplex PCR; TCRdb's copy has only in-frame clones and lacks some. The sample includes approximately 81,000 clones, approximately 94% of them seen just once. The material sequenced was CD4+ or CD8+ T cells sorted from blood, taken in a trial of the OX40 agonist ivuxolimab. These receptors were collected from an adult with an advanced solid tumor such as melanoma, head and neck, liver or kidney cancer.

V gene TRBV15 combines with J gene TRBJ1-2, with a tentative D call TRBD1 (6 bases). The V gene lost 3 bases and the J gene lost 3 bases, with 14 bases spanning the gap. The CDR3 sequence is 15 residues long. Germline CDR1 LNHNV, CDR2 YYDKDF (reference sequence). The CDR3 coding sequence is TGTGCCACCAGCAGTGGGGTGGGGGCCTACTATGGCTACACCTTC. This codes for CATSSGVGAYYGYTF.

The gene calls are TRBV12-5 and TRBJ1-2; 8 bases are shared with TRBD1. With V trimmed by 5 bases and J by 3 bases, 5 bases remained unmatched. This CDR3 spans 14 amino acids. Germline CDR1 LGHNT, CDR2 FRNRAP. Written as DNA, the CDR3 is TGTGCTAGTGGTCCAGGGGGCGGTCACTATGGCTACACCTTC. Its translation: CASGPGGGHYGYTF.

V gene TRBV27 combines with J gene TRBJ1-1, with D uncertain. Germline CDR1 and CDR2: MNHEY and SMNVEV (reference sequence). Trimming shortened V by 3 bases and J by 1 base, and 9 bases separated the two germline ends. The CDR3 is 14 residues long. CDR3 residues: CASSLREQNTEAFF. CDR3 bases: TGTGCCAGCAGTTTGCGGGAACAGAACACTGAAGCTTTCTTT.

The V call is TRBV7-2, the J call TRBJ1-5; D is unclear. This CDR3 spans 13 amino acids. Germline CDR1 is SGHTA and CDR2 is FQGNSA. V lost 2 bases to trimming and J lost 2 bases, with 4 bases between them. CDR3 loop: CASSLHGNQPQHF. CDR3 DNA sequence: TGTGCCAGCAGCTTACACGGCAATCAGCCCCAGCATTTT. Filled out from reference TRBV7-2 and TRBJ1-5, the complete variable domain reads GAGVSQSPSNKVTEKGKDVELRCDPISGHTALYWYRQSLGQGLEFLIYFQGNSAPDKSGLPSDRFSAERTGGSVSTLTIQRTQQEDSAVYLCASSLHGNQPQHFGDGTRLSIL.

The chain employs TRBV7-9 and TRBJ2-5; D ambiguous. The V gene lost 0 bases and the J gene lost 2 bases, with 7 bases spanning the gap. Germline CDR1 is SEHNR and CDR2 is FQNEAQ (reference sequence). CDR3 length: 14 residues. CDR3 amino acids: CASSLAALQETQYF. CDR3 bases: TGTGCCAGCAGCTTAGCGGCCTTGCAAGAGACCCAGTACTTC.

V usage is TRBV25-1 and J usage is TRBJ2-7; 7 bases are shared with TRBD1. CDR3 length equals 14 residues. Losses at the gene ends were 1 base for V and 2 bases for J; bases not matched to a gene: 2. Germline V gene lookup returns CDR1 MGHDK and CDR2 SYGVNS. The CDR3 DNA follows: TGTGCCAGCAGTGAATGGGGACAGCCCTACGAGCAGTACTTC. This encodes CASSEWGQPYEQYF.

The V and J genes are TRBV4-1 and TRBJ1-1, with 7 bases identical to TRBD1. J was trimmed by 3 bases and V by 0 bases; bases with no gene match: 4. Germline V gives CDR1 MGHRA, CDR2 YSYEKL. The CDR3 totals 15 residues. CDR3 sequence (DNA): TGCGCCAGCAGCCAAGAGACAGGGTGGGACACTGAAGCTTTCTTT. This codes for CASSQETGWDTEAFF.

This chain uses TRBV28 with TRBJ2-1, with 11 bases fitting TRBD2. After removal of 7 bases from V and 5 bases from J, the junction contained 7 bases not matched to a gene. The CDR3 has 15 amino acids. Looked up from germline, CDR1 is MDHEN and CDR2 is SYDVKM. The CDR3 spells CASTLLAGVNNEQFF. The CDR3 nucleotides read TGTGCCAGCACTCTACTAGCGGGAGTGAACAATGAGCAGTTCTTC.

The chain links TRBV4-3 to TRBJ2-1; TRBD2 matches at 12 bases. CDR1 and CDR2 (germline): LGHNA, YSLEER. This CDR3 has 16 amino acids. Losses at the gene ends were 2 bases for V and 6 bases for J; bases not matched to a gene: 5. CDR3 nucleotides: TGCGCCAGCAGCCAACGTCCACTAGCGGGAGGCAATGAGCAGTTCTTC. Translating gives CASSQRPLAGGNEQFF.

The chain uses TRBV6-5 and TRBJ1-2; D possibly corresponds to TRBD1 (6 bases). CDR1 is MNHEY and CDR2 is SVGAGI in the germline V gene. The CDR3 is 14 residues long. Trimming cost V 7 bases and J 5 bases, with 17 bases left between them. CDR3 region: CASIGQSLWYGYTF. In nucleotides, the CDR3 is TGTGCCAGCATAGGACAGTCCCTATGGTATGGCTACACCTTC.

Written as DNA, the CDR3 is TGTGCCAGCAGTGAAGAGGGGGGACAAGAGACCCAGTACTTC. Encoded protein: CASSEEGGQETQYF. The V gene is TRBV2, the J gene TRBJ2-5; D may match TRBD1 or TRBD2 (6 bases each). This CDR3 is built from 14 residues. Germline CDR1 is SNHLY and CDR2 is FYNNEI. V gave up 1 base and J gave up 2 bases, with 8 bases separating them.

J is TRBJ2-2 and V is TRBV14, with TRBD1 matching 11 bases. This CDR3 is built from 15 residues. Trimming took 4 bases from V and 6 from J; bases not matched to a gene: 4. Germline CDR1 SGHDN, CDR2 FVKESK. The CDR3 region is CASSLGQGAAGELFF. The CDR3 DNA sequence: TGTGCCAGCAGCCTCGGACAGGGGGCCGCCGGGGAGCTGTTTTTT. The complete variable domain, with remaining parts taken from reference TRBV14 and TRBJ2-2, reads EAGVTQFPSHSVIEKGQTVTLRCDPISGHDNLYWYRRVMGKEIKFLLHFVKESKQDESGMPNNRFLAERTGGTYSTLKVQPAELEDSGVYFCASSLGQGAAGELFFGEGSRLTVL.

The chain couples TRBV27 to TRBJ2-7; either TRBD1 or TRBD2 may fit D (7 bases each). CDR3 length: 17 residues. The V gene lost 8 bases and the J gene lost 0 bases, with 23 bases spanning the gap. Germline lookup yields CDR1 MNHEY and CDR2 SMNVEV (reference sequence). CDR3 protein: CASAPLAEGASSYEQYF. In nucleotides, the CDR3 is TGTGCCAGCGCACCCCTAGCGGAGGGGGCAAGCTCCTACGAGCAGTACTTC.

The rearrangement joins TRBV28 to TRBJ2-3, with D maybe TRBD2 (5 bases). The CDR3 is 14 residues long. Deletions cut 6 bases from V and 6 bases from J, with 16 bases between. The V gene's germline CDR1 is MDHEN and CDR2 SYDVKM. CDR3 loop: CASRDRGGLDTQYF. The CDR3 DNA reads TGTGCCAGCAGGGACCGGGGTGGGCTTGATACGCAGTATTTT.

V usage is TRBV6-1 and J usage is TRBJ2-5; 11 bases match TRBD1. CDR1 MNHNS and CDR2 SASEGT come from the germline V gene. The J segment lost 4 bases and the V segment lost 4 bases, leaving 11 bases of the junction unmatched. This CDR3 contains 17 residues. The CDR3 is CASSGVEDRGLVETQYF. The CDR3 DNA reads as TGTGCCAGCAGTGGGGTGGAGGACAGGGGGCTGGTAGAGACCCAGTACTTC.

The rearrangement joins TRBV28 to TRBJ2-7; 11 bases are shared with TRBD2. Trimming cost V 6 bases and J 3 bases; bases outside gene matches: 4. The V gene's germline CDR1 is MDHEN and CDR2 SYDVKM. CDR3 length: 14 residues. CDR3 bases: TGTGCCAGCAGGGGACTAGCGGATATCTACGAGCAGTACTTC. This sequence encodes CASRGLADIYEQYF.

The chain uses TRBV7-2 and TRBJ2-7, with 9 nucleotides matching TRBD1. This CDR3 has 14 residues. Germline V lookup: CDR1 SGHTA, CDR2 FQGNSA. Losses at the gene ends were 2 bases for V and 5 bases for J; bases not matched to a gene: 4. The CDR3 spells CASSLRQGGHEQYF. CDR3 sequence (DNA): TGTGCCAGCAGCTTACGACAGGGGGGCCACGAGCAGTACTTC.

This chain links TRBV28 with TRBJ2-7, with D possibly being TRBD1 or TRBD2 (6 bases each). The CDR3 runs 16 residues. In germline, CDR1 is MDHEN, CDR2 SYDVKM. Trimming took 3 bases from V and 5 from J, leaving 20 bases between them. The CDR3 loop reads CASSLLGGPHSDEQYF. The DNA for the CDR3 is TGTGCCAGCAGTTTGCTGGGGGGCCCCCATAGCGACGAGCAGTACTTC. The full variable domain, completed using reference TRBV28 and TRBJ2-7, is DVKVTQSSRYLVKRTGEKVFLECVQDMDHENMFWYRQDPGLGLRLIYFSYDVKMKEKGDIPEGYSVSREKKERFSLILESASTNQTSMYLCASSLLGGPHSDEQYFGPGTRLTVT.

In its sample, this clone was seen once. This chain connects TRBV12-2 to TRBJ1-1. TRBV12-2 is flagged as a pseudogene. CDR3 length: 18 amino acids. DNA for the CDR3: TGTGCAAGTCGCTTGGAGGCCCAACACCGGGGTCAAAACACTGAAGCTTTCTTT. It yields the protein CASRLEAQHRGQNTEAFF.

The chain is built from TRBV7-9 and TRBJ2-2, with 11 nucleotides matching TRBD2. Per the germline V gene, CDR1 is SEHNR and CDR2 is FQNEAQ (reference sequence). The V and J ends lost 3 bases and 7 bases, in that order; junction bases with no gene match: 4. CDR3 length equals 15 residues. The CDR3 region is CASSFSGLADGELFF. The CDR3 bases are TGTGCCAGCAGCTTCTCGGGACTAGCGGACGGGGAGCTGTTTTTT.

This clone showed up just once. The CDR3 coding sequence is TGTGCCACGGCTCCTAGTCGAGCGGGATCGGGCAATGAGCAGTTCTTC. This sequence encodes CATAPSRAGSGNEQFF. The rearrangement joins TRBV7-3 to TRBJ2-1, with TRBD2 identical over 7 bases. The CDR3 runs to 16 residues. J gave up 6 bases and V 10 bases, and 18 bases lay outside the gene matches. Looked up from germline, CDR1 is SGHTA and CDR2 is FQGTGA.

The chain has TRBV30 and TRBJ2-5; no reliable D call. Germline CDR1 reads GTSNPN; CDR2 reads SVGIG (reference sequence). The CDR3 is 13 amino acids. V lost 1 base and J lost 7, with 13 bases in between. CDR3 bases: TGTGCCTGGAGTGAGGGTGGATGGGGGACCCAGTACTTC. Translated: CAWSEGGWGTQYF.

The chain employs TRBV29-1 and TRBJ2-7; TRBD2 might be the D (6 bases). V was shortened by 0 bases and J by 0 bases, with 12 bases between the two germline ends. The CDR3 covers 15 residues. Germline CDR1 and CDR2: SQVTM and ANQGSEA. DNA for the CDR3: TGCAGCGTTGAAGATTTGGGGGGTAGCTCCTACGAGCAGTACTTC. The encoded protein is CSVEDLGGSSYEQYF.

This chain's CDR3 is CASSEGGNEQYF. The CDR3 DNA reads as TGTGCCAGCAGTGAGGGGGGGAACGAGCAGTACTTC. This rearrangement joins TRBV25-1 to TRBJ2-7; 7 bases are shared with TRBD2. This CDR3 contains 12 residues. With V trimmed by 3 bases and J by 5 bases, 1 base remained unmatched. From germline, CDR1 is MGHDK and CDR2 SYGVNS.

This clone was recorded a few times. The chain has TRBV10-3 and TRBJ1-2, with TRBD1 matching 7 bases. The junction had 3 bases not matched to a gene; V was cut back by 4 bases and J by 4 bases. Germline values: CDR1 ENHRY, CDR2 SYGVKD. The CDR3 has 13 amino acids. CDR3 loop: CAISGDSLYGYTF. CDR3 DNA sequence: TGTGCCATCAGTGGGGACAGTCTCTATGGCTACACCTTC.

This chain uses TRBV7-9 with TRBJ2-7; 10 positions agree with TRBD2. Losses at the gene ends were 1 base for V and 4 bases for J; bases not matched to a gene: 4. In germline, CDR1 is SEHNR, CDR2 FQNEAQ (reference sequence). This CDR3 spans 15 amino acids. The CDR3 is CASSLELAGVYEQYF. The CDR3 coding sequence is TGTGCCAGCAGCTTAGAGCTAGCGGGGGTTTACGAGCAGTACTTC.

The CDR3, as DNA: TGCGCCAGCAGCCAAGAGTGGATGGTCTCCCCTGAGCAGTTCTTC. Its protein product is CASSQEWMVSPEQFF. The rearrangement links TRBV4-3 to TRBJ2-1; unclear D gene. The V end lost 0 bases, the J end lost 9 bases, and 15 bases lay between the germline ends. Germline assignment: CDR1 LGHNA and CDR2 YSLEER. The length of the CDR3 is 15 residues.

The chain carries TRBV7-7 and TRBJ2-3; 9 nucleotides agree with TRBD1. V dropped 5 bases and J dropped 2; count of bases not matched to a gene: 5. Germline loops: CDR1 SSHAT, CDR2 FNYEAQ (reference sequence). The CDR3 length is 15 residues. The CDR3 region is CASSPGTGNTDTQYF. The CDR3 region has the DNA TGTGCCAGCAGCCCCGGGACAGGGAACACAGATACGCAGTATTTT.

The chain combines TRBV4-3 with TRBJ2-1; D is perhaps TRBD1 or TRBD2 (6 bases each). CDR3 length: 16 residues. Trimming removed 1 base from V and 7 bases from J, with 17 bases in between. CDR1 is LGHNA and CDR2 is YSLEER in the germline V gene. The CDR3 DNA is TGCGCCAGCAGCCAAGGGCCTGGGGGGCCCCTTAATGAGCAGTTCTTC. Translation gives CASSQGPGGPLNEQFF.